These T cell receptor beta chains were read from a single sample in a study of OX40 agonist ivuxolimab in advanced cancers. Clones were read by immunoSEQ multiplex PCR, and TCRdb kept only the in-frame ones, dropping some. The sample consists of 80,000 to 100,000 clones, roughly nine tenths of them appearing once. This specimen was CD4+ or CD8+ T cells sorted from blood, taken in a trial of the OX40 agonist ivuxolimab. These receptors all stem from an adult with an advanced solid tumor such as melanoma, head and neck, liver or kidney cancer. Both conserved end residues are part of each CDR3. Clone size is shown for a subset of rows, as once, few, many or a class of expanded clone.

j_call | clone_size | v_call | cdr3_aa
TRBJ2-7 | NA | TRBV11-2 | CASSSRWGAYEQYF
TRBJ1-5 | NA | TRBV11-1 | CASSVGQEGNQPQHF
TRBJ2-1 | NA | TRBV4-1 | CASSQTSLYNEQFF
TRBJ2-7 | NA | TRBV5-1 | CASSLGPRFSGASYEQYF
TRBJ1-1 | NA | TRBV7-9 | CASSAKNRGFRPEAFF
TRBJ2-3 | NA | TRBV5-1 | CASSLEATPSDTQYF
TRBJ2-3 | NA | TRBV9 | CASSPWGTSYTDTQYF
TRBJ2-1 | NA | TRBV2 | CASSGPTTYNEQFF
TRBJ1-1 | NA | TRBV30 | CAWSGDPVAFF
TRBJ2-1 | NA | TRBV6-1 | CASRETSGVNEQFF
TRBJ2-7 | NA | TRBV9 | CASSVGLAYEQYF
TRBJ2-5 | NA | TRBV14 | CASSQDLGLETQYF
TRBJ2-7 | NA | TRBV28 | CASSYPGEVGTEQYF
TRBJ2-7 | NA | TRBV19 | CASSPRTRVGPYEQYF
TRBJ2-5 | NA | TRBV11-3 | CASSLSQRGGETQYF
TRBJ2-1 | NA | TRBV7-8 | CASSPSGTGGPPLFF
TRBJ2-4 | NA | TRBV12-1 | CASSRTSGGLKNIQYF
TRBJ2-7 | NA | TRBV19 | CASAGDDYEQYF
TRBJ2-5 | NA | TRBV27 | CASSLRAQSTETQYF
TRBJ2-1 | NA | TRBV7-2 | CASRRDSAGSEQFF
TRBJ2-3 | NA | TRBV6-1 | CASSEDLAGGQTDTQYF
TRBJ1-6 | once | TRBV19 | CASNRGSSYNSPLHF
TRBJ1-2 | NA | TRBV5-6 | CASSPRNNYGYTF
TRBJ2-3 | once | TRBV30 | CAWQRDFRTDTQYF
TRBJ1-2 | NA | TRBV30 | CAWSVTGTIGYTF
TRBJ1-3 | NA | TRBV9 | CASSVDSGNTIYF
TRBJ2-3 | NA | TRBV11-2 | CASSFRRTTDTQYF
TRBJ1-2 | NA | TRBV13 | CASSYRRGNYGYTF
TRBJ1-4 | NA | TRBV19 | CASSSGLLLGPNEKLFF
TRBJ2-1 | once | TRBV5-1 | CASSPSRGTYNEQFF
TRBJ2-7 | NA | TRBV27 | CASSLTPVRQGSLTSRRYEQYF
TRBJ2-7 | NA | TRBV30 | CAWSVKTPSYRYEQYF
TRBJ2-2 | NA | TRBV6-5 | CASRGHSTGELFF
TRBJ1-4 | NA | TRBV7-2 | CASSLTATNEKLFF
TRBJ2-3 | NA | TRBV18 | CASSQDTDTQYF
TRBJ1-1 | NA | TRBV11-2 | CASSSRSGGNTEAFF
TRBJ1-2 | NA | TRBV2 | CASKDPGTVYGYTF